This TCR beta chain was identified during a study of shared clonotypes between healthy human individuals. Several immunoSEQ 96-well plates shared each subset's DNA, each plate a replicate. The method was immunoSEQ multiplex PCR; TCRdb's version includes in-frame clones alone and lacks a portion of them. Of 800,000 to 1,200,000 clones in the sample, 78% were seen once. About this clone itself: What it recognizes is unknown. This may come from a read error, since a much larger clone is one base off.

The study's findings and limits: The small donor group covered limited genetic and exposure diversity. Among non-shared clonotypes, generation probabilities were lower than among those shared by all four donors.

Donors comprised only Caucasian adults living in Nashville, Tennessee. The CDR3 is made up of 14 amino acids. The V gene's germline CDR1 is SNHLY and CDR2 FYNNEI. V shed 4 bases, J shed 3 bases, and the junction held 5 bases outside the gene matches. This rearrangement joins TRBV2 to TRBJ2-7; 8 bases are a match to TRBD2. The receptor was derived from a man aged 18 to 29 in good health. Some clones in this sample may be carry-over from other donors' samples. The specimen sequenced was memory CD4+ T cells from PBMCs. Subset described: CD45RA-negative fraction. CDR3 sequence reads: CASSAGTRGYEQYF. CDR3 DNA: TGTGCCAGCAGTGCCGGGACTAGGGGCTACGAGCAGTACTTC.